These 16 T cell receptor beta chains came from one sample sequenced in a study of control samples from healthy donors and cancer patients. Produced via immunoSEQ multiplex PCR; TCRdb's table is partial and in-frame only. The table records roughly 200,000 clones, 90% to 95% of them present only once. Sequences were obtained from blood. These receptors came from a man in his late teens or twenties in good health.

The DNA of the CDR3 is TGTGCCACCAGTGATTTACGGGGGAGCACAGATACGCAGTATTTT. Its translation is CATSDLRGSTDTQYF. The V call is TRBV24-1, the J call TRBJ2-3; a possible D gene is TRBD2 (6 bases). Germline CDR1 reads KGHDR; CDR2 reads SFDVKD. Trimming stripped 1 base from V and 0 bases from J, with 7 bases between. The CDR3 is made up of 15 amino acids.

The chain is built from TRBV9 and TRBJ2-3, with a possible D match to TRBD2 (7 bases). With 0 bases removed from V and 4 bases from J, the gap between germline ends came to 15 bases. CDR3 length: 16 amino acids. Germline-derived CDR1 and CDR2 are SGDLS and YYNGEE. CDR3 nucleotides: TGTGCCAGCAGCGTAGCTTCGGGGGGCGGCGCAGATACGCAGTATTTT. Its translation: CASSVASGGGADTQYF.

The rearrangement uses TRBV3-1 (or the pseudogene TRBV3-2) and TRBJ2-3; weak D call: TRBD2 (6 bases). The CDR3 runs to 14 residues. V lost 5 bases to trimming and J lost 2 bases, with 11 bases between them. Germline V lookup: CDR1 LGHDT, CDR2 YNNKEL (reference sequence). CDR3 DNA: TGTGCCAGCAGCGGGGGGACTGACACAGATACGCAGTATTTT. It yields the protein CASSGGTDTDTQYF.

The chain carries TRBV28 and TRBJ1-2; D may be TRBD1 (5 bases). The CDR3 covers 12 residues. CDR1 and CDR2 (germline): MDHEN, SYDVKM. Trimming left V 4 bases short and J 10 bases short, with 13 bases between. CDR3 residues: CASSSTGTNYTF. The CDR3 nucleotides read TGTGCCAGCAGTTCAACCGGGACCAACTACACCTTC.

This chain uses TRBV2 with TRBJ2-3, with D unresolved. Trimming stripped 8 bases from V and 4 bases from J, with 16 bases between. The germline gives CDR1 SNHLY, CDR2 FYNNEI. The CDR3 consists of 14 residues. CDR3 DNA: TGTGCCAGCTCTAGGGAAGTATATTCAGATACGCAGTATTTT. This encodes CASSREVYSDTQYF.

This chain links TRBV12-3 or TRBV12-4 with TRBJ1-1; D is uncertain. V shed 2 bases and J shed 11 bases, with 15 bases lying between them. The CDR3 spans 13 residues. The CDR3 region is CASSLLPNGIAFF. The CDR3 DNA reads TGTGCCAGCAGTTTATTGCCGAATGGTATCGCTTTCTTT.

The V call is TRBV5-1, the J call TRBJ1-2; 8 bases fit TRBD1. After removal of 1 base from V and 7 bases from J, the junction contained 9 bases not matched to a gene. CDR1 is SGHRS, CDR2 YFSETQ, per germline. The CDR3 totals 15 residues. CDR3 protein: CASSLRTGNGGGYTF. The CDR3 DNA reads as TGCGCCAGCAGCTTGAGGACAGGGAACGGGGGTGGCTACACCTTC.

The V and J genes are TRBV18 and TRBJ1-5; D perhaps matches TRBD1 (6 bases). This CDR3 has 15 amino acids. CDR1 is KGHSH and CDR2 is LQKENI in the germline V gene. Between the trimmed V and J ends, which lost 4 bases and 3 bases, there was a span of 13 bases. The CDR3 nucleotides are TGTGCCAGCTCACTCTCACAGGGCTTCAATCAGCCCCAGCATTTT. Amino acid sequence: CASSLSQGFNQPQHF.

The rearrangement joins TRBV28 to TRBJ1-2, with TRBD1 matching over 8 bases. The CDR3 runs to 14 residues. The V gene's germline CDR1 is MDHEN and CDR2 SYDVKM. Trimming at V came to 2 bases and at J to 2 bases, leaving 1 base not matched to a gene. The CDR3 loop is CASSLGDRNYGYTF. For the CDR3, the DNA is TGTGCCAGCAGTTTAGGGGACAGGAACTATGGCTACACCTTC.

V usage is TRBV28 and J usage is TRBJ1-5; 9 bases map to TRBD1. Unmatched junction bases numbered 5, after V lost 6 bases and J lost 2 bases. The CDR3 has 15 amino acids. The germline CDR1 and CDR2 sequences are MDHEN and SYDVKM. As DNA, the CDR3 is TGTGCCAGCAGCAGGACAGGGGTTGGCAATCAGCCCCAGCATTTT. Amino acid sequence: CASSRTGVGNQPQHF.

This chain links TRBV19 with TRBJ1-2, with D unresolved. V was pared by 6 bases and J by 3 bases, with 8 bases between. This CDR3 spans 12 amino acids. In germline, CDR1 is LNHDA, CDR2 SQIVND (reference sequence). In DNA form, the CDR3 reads TGTGCCAGTAGGAGGAGCGACTATGGCTACACCTTC. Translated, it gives CASRRSDYGYTF.

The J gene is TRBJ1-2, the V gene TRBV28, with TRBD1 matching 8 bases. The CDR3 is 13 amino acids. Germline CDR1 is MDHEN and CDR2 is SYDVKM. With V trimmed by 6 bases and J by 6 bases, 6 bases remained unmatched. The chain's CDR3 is CASSRTGSHGYTF. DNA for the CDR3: TGTGCCAGCAGCAGGACAGGGTCCCATGGCTACACCTTC.

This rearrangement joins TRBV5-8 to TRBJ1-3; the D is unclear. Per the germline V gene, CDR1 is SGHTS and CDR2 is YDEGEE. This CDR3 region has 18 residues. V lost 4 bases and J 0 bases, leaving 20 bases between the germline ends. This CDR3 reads CASSRTLWGYLSGNTIYF. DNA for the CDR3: TGTGCCAGCAGCCGTACCCTATGGGGTTACCTCTCTGGAAACACCATATATTTT.

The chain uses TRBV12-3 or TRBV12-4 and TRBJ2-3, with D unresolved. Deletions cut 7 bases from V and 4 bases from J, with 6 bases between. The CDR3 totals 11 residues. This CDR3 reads CASTHADTQYF. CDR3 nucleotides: TGTGCCAGCACCCACGCAGATACGCAGTATTTT.

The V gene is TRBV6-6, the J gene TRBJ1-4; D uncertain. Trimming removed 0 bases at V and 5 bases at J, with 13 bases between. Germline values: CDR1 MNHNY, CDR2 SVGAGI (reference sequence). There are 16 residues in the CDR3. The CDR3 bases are TGTGCCAGCAGTTACTCCCTTGATGACCAGAATGAAAAACTGTTTTTT. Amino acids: CASSYSLDDQNEKLFF.

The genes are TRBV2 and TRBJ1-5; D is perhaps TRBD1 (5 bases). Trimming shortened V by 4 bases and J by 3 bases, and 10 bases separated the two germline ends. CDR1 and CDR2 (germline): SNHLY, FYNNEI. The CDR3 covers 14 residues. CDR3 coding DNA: TGTGCCAGCAGTGTTGGAGGGGCCAATCAGCCCCAGCATTTT. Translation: CASSVGGANQPQHF.